The 19 T cell receptor beta chains below were found in one sample sequenced in a study of control samples from healthy donors and cancer patients. TCRdb's table, derived via immunoSEQ multiplex PCR, lists solely in-frame clones and lacks some. The sample includes about 160,000 clones, around 90% of them seen just once. Sequences were obtained from blood. These receptors all stem from a woman in her twenties or thirties in good health.

The V gene is TRBV6-5, the J gene TRBJ2-1, with 7 positions matching TRBD2. The trim removed 8 bases at V and 6 bases at J, leaving 10 bases unmatched. This CDR3 is 14 amino acids long. Germline CDR1 reads MNHEY; CDR2 reads SVGAGI. The CDR3 coding sequence is TGTGCCAGCCGAAGGGAGGGCCTCGGCAATGAGCAGTTCTTC. It codes for CASRREGLGNEQFF.

The V call is TRBV12-3 or TRBV12-4, the J call TRBJ1-2; weak D call: TRBD1 (5 bases). The V gene lost 6 bases and the J gene lost 4 bases, with 12 bases spanning the gap. The CDR3 sequence is 13 residues long. In nucleotides, the CDR3 is TGTGCCAGCAGCCCCGTTGGGGGCTATGGCTACACCTTC. This encodes CASSPVGGYGYTF.

The J gene is TRBJ2-7, the V gene TRBV9; D remains ambiguous. The CDR3 has 15 amino acids. V gave up 0 bases and J gave up 5 bases, with 15 bases separating them. The germline CDR1 and CDR2 sequences are SGDLS and YYNGEE. The CDR3 nucleotides are TGTGCCAGCAGCGTAGACCTCACCCGGTTCGACGAGCAGTACTTC. Its translation is CASSVDLTRFDEQYF.

The V call is TRBV15, the J call TRBJ2-1, with TRBD1 identical over 7 bases. Germline assignment: CDR1 LNHNV and CDR2 YYDKDF (reference sequence). This CDR3 comprises 15 residues. Trimming at V came to 5 bases and at J to 6 bases, leaving 10 bases not matched to a gene. CDR3 protein: CATSGTGTALNEQFF. As DNA, the CDR3 is TGTGCCACCAGCGGAACCGGGACAGCTCTCAATGAGCAGTTCTTC.

The V and J genes are TRBV27 and TRBJ2-1; 9 bases match TRBD2. Losses at the gene ends were 5 bases for V and 8 bases for J; bases not matched to a gene: 13. CDR3 length: 16 amino acids. In germline, CDR1 is MNHEY, CDR2 SMNVEV (reference sequence). The CDR3 sequence is CASSPFSRGRADEQFF. CDR3 sequence (DNA): TGTGCCAGCAGTCCCTTTTCCCGCGGGAGGGCCGATGAGCAGTTCTTC.

The V and J genes are TRBV19 and TRBJ1-5; perhaps TRBD1 as D (5 bases). The CDR3 contains 13 residues. V lost 3 bases and J 2 bases, leaving 5 bases between the germline ends. In germline, CDR1 is LNHDA, CDR2 SQIVND (reference sequence). The CDR3 spells CASSMGRNQPQHF. In nucleotides, the CDR3 is TGTGCCAGTAGTATGGGACGCAATCAGCCCCAGCATTTT.

The chain recombines TRBV5-1 with TRBJ2-7; D is undetermined. There are 14 residues in the CDR3. The germline CDR1 and CDR2 sequences are SGHRS and YFSETQ. Trimming left V 5 bases short and J 5 bases short, with 17 bases between. The CDR3 nucleotides are TGCGCCAGCAGGTCGCGCCCGGCTGGGGACGAGCAGTACTTC. The encoded protein is CASRSRPAGDEQYF.

The chain combines TRBV5-1 with TRBJ2-3; 11 bases align to TRBD2. The CDR3 loop spans 17 amino acids. Germline loops: CDR1 SGHRS, CDR2 YFSETQ. The V gene end was trimmed by 0 bases and the J gene end by 2 bases; junction bases not matched to a gene: 5. The CDR3 DNA sequence: TGCGCCAGCAGCTTGGTTGGGACTAGCGGTACCACAGATACGCAGTATTTT. It encodes CASSLVGTSGTTDTQYF.

V gene TRBV6-5 combines with J gene TRBJ1-6; D gene unclear. The CDR3 runs 13 residues. V was pared by 5 bases and J by 15 bases, with 17 bases between. The germline CDR1 and CDR2 sequences are MNHEY and SVGAGI. DNA of the CDR3: TGTGCCAGCAGTCGAATTTGGGGTCAAGTCCTCCACTTT. It is translated as CASSRIWGQVLHF.

V and J are TRBV10-1 and TRBJ2-5; 9 nucleotides align to TRBD2. The CDR3 runs 15 residues. V lost 5 bases and J lost 0; bases outside the gene matches: 4. Germline CDR1 reads WNHNN; CDR2 reads SYGVQD (reference sequence). CDR3 amino acids: CASSPGTSNQETQYF. In DNA form, the CDR3 reads TGCGCCAGCAGTCCCGGGACTAGCAACCAAGAGACCCAGTACTTC.

The chain couples TRBV15 to TRBJ1-1; D perhaps matches TRBD1 (6 bases). With 3 bases removed from V and 0 bases from J, the gap between germline ends came to 11 bases. This CDR3 contains 15 residues. Germline CDR1 is LNHNV and CDR2 is YYDKDF (reference sequence). The CDR3 coding sequence is TGTGCCACCAGCAGTGTGGACAGACTGAACACTGAAGCTTTCTTT. This codes for CATSSVDRLNTEAFF.

This clone occurred once. The chain combines TRBV7-6 with TRBJ2-6; 10 bases agree with TRBD1. The CDR3 extends over 18 amino acids. Trimming cost V 5 bases and J 0 bases; bases outside gene matches: 7. Germline V gene lookup returns CDR1 SGHVS and CDR2 FNYEAQ. DNA for the CDR3: TGTGCCAGCAGCCGGACAGGGGGGCGGAACTCTGGGGCCAACGTCCTGACTTTC. Translating it yields CASSRTGGRNSGANVLTF.

The genes are TRBV7-2 and TRBJ2-5; TRBD1 agrees at 8 bases. Germline V lookup: CDR1 SGHTA, CDR2 FQGNSA. CDR3 length equals 15 residues. Unmatched junction bases numbered 7, after V lost 3 bases and J lost 4 bases. CDR3 nucleotides: TGTGCCAGCAGCTTTGGACAGGGCTCAACAGAGACCCAGTACTTC. This translates into CASSFGQGSTETQYF.

This rearrangement joins TRBV2 to TRBJ2-3; tentative D call: TRBD1 (6 bases). CDR1 is SNHLY and CDR2 is FYNNEI in the germline V gene. The CDR3 is made up of 19 amino acids. V lost 5 bases, J lost 4 bases, and 28 bases lay in between. CDR3 amino acids: CASSTQTGTRGALADTQYF. CDR3 sequence (DNA): TGTGCCAGCAGTACCCAGACCGGGACAAGGGGCGCCTTGGCAGATACGCAGTATTTT.

The CDR3 here is CATLGTSGTGELFF. DNA of the CDR3: TGTGCCACTCTGGGGACTAGCGGCACCGGGGAGCTGTTTTTT. V is TRBV24-1 and J is TRBJ2-2; TRBD2 matches 11 bases. Germline trimming cut 10 bases from V and 4 bases from J; bases unmatched to any gene: 4. This CDR3 is 14 amino acids long. The germline V gene has CDR1 KGHDR and CDR2 SFDVKD.

This clone was observed a single time. The rearrangement links TRBV14 to TRBJ2-3; D remains ambiguous. Germline values: CDR1 SGHDN, CDR2 FVKESK. V lost 0 bases and J lost 0, with 7 bases in between. This CDR3 is built from 15 residues. CDR3 sequence: CASSQDASSTDTQYF. CDR3 DNA sequence: TGTGCCAGCAGCCAAGATGCCTCGAGCACAGATACGCAGTATTTT.

The chain combines TRBV7-9 with TRBJ2-5, with a possible D match to TRBD1 (6 bases). CDR3 length equals 15 residues. The germline gives CDR1 SEHNR, CDR2 FQNEAQ (reference sequence). With 5 bases removed from V and 2 bases from J, the gap between germline ends came to 15 bases. Written as DNA, the CDR3 is TGTGCCAGCAGCCCCCCCCAGGGGAGACAAGAGACCCAGTACTTC. Translating it yields CASSPPQGRQETQYF.

This rearrangement joins TRBV7-9 to TRBJ2-7, with 9 positions matching TRBD1. The CDR3 runs to 15 residues. Losses at the gene ends were 6 bases for V and 6 bases for J; bases not matched to a gene: 12. Per germline, CDR1 SEHNR and CDR2 FQNEAQ (reference sequence). Here the CDR3 DNA reads TGTGCCAGCAGGGGGTACCGGGACAGGGCGGGCGAGCAGTACTTC. This gives the protein CASRGYRDRAGEQYF.

V and J are TRBV3-1 (or the pseudogene TRBV3-2) and TRBJ1-1, with D possibly TRBD1 on 6 matching bases. The CDR3 loop spans 13 amino acids. CDR1 and CDR2 from the germline V gene are LGHDT and YNNKEL (reference sequence). The ends were cut back, 4 bases at V and 7 bases at J, with 13 bases in the middle. CDR3 loop: CASSLQGKGEAFF. Here the CDR3 DNA reads TGTGCCAGCAGCCTTCAGGGGAAGGGTGAAGCTTTCTTT.